The entry below gives a single T cell receptor beta chain sequence along with its context. Its antigen is unknown. The data were obtained in a study of T cell therapy after organ transplantation. In the study overall: T cell doses, up to 6, came every 2 weeks; follow-up lasted approximately 7 months.

Regarding time point: 20-29 weeks after completion of therapy. Study-level findings and limits: Pretherapy CD8 clonality inversely correlated with its fold change after therapy.

The table came from immunoSEQ multiplex PCR; TCRdb's copy has only in-frame clones and leaves some out. In the table there are over 20,000 clones, 84% of which are singletons. The CDR3 spans 11 residues. Germline CDR1 and CDR2: GTSNPN and SVGIG (reference sequence). The chain employs TRBV30 and TRBJ2-5; a possible D gene is TRBD2 (7 bases). The sequencing here drew on CD8+ T cells from blood, taken after autologous CMV-specific T cell therapy. This sequence originates from a human patient who had received a solid organ transplant and had CMV disease. Part of the T cells may come from the graft donor. The CDR3 nucleotides are TGTGCTCGGGGGGCCGCGGAGACCCAGTACTTC. It translates to CARGAAETQYF.